A single sample gave rise to the 21 T cell receptor beta chains below, sequenced in a study of CD8+ T cells in alopecia areata. This sample's treatment: oral pan-JAK inhibitor, 5-10 mg twice daily. Extraction and reverse transcription of RNA yielded cDNA as the sequencing template. Some clones are missing from TCRdb's copy, which holds only in-frame ones; the method was immunoSEQ multiplex PCR. The sample holds about 210,000 clones, about 57% seen once. The sample was CD4+ T cells sorted from blood, taken at week 4, from a patient treated with tofacitinib. All receptors derive from a human donor with alopecia areata.

V usage is TRBV7-3 and J usage is TRBJ1-1; a possible D gene is TRBD1 (5 bases). The V gene's germline CDR1 is SGHTA and CDR2 FQGTGA. The CDR3 covers 12 residues. The ends were cut back, 5 bases at V and 5 bases at J, with 9 bases in the middle. CDR3 nucleotides: TGTGCCAGCAGCCCGGGGGGGACTGAAGCTTTCTTT. Protein: CASSPGGTEAFF.

This clone was detected only once. V gene TRBV5-1 combines with J gene TRBJ1-2, with 7 nucleotides matching TRBD1. The germline gives CDR1 SGHRS, CDR2 YFSETQ. With 3 bases clipped from V and 5 bases from J, the junction kept 7 bases outside the gene matches. The CDR3 loop spans 14 amino acids. DNA of the CDR3: TGCGCCAGCAGCTCCGGGACAGCGAATTATGGCTACACCTTC. It codes for CASSSGTANYGYTF.

The chain uses TRBV6-5 and TRBJ2-3; D possibly matches TRBD1 or TRBD2 (5 bases each). Trimming stripped 6 bases from V and 4 bases from J, with 11 bases between. CDR3 length: 13 residues. CDR1 is MNHEY, CDR2 SVGAGI, per germline. CDR3 region: CASRRGRADTQYF. The CDR3 bases are TGTGCCAGCAGAAGGGGACGCGCAGATACGCAGTATTTT.

This chain links TRBV29-1 with TRBJ2-6; D may be TRBD1 (5 bases). The V gene's germline CDR1 is SQVTM and CDR2 ANQGSEA. Trimming stripped 7 bases from V and 4 bases from J, with 8 bases between. The CDR3 extends over 12 amino acids. CDR3 protein: CSARAGANVLTF. DNA of the CDR3: TGCAGCGCCAGGGCCGGGGCCAACGTCCTGACTTTC.

The chain uses TRBV5-6 and TRBJ2-3; D not resolved. The CDR3 is 12 amino acids. CDR1 and CDR2 from the germline V gene are SGHDT and YYEEEE. Trimming removed 1 base from V and 6 bases from J, with 6 bases in between. DNA of the CDR3: TGTGCCAGCAGCTTGTTCGCGGATACGCAGTATTTT. Translation: CASSLFADTQYF.

The chain recombines TRBV4-3 with TRBJ1-6; D may be TRBD1 (5 bases). The V end was cut by 4 bases, the J end by 8 bases, with 15 bases between. The CDR3 runs to 15 residues. Looked up from germline, CDR1 is LGHNA and CDR2 is YSLEER. The DNA of the CDR3 is TGCGCCAGCAGCCTCACCAGGGCGTTGGATTCACCCCTCCACTTT. As protein: CASSLTRALDSPLHF.

The V and J genes are TRBV7-8 and TRBJ2-5; a weak D match, TRBD2 (6 bases). Trimming pared 0 bases from V and 0 bases from J, leaving 11 bases between. CDR3 length: 16 residues. The V gene's germline CDR1 is SGHVS and CDR2 FQNEAQ. The CDR3 protein is CASSLAVLAHQETQYF. The CDR3 DNA is TGTGCCAGCAGCTTAGCGGTTCTAGCGCACCAAGAGACCCAGTACTTC.

The rearrangement links TRBV5-1 to TRBJ2-6, with 7 bases aligning to TRBD1. Germline lookup yields CDR1 SGHRS and CDR2 YFSETQ. After removal of 7 bases from V and 2 bases from J, the junction contained 21 bases not matched to a gene. CDR3 length equals 20 residues. CDR3 loop: CASSTPDAPTGSTGANVLTF. The CDR3, as DNA: TGCGCCAGCTCGACGCCGGACGCACCGACAGGGAGCACTGGGGCCAACGTCCTGACTTTC.

A word on this clone: This may come from a read error, since a much larger clone is one base off. The CDR3 DNA reads as TGTGCCAGTGGCACGGATCAGCCCCAGCATTTT. Translating it yields CASGTDQPQHF. This sequence joins TRBV6-1 and TRBJ1-5; D is uncertain. The CDR3 runs to 11 residues. The germline gives CDR1 MNHNS, CDR2 SASEGT. V was shortened by 9 bases and J by 5 bases, with 8 bases between the two germline ends.

This clone was detected once. The chain carries TRBV9 and TRBJ1-1; D gene unclear. Germline loops: CDR1 SGDLS, CDR2 YYNGEE. This CDR3 spans 13 amino acids. Trimming removed 0 bases from V and 5 bases from J, with 8 bases in between. The CDR3 DNA reads TGTGCCAGCAGCGTAGAAGTGAGGACTGAAGCTTTCTTT. Its protein product is CASSVEVRTEAFF.

This clone occurred many times. This specimen includes other DNA sequences encoding the same CDR3. The chain employs TRBV19 and TRBJ1-2, with TRBD1 as a possible D gene (5 bases). V dropped 3 bases and J dropped 4 bases, with 9 bases sitting between them. Germline V CDR1 and CDR2: LNHDA, SQIVND (reference sequence). The CDR3 has 13 amino acids. CDR3 protein: CASSIQGPYGYTF. CDR3 coding DNA: TGTGCCAGTAGTATTCAGGGTCCCTATGGCTACACCTTC.

A word on this clone: The junction shows a germline mismatch at one end, possibly a read error. V gene TRBV29-1 combines with J gene TRBJ1-1; 8 bases agree with TRBD1. Germline V gene data show CDR1 as SQVTM and CDR2 as ANQGSEA. The CDR3 consists of 14 residues. CDR3 protein: CSAHTLTGEPEDFF. CDR3 in DNA: TGCAGCGCCCACACCCTGACAGGGGAACCCGAAGATTTCTTT.

The chain has TRBV10-3 and TRBJ2-7; either TRBD1 or TRBD2 may fit D (5 bases each). Germline V CDR1 and CDR2: ENHRY, SYGVKD. CDR3 length equals 15 residues. Trimming stripped 9 bases from V and 5 bases from J, with 23 bases between. The CDR3 region has the DNA TGTGCCATGGGGAGAACCGGGACCACGATAGACGAGCAGTACTTC. As protein: CAMGRTGTTIDEQYF.

The chain is built from TRBV12-5 and TRBJ2-1, with 11 bases identical to TRBD1. This CDR3 has 15 residues. V lost 6 bases, J lost 4 bases, and 5 bases stayed unmatched. Germline V gene lookup returns CDR1 LGHNT and CDR2 FRNRAP. In DNA form, the CDR3 reads TGTGCTAGTGGGACGGGGACAGGGGGTTACAATGAGCAGTTCTTC. This gives the protein CASGTGTGGYNEQFF.

This clone was counted only a few times. The chain joins TRBV12-5 to TRBJ1-4; unclear D gene. Trimming took 4 bases from V and 7 from J, leaving 10 bases between them. Germline CDR1 is LGHNT and CDR2 is FRNRAP. The CDR3 has 13 residues. The CDR3 DNA is TGTGCTAGTGGTTCTCATATTGGTGAAAAACTGTTTTTT. Translated, it gives CASGSHIGEKLFF.

CDR3 nucleotides: TGCGCCAGCAGCTTGGGACAGGTATCCTACGAGCAGTACTTC. Its translation is CASSLGQVSYEQYF. J is TRBJ2-7 and V is TRBV5-1; a weak D match, TRBD1 (6 bases). CDR3 size: 14 residues. CDR1 and CDR2 (germline): SGHRS, YFSETQ. V was cut by 0 bases and J by 1 base, with 8 bases left in between.

This clone has more than one count but fewer than ten. This chain joins TRBV11-2 and TRBJ1-1; 9 nucleotides align to TRBD1. CDR3 length: 11 amino acids. CDR1 is SGHAT and CDR2 is FQNNGV in the germline V gene. The ends lost 5 bases at V and 13 bases at J; junction bases unmatched: 5. This chain's CDR3 is CASSAGTGSFF. The CDR3 DNA reads as TGTGCCAGCAGCGCAGGGACAGGGAGTTTCTTT.

The chain uses TRBV7-3 and TRBJ1-2; the match to TRBD1 covers 9 bases. The CDR3 is 13 amino acids. Germline-derived CDR1 and CDR2 are SGHTA and FQGTGA. V shed 5 bases and J 6 bases; nucleotides not matched to a gene: 4. The CDR3 spells CASSEQGANGYTF. The CDR3 DNA reads as TGTGCCAGCAGCGAACAGGGGGCTAATGGCTACACCTTC.

This clone appeared once. The genes are TRBV30 and TRBJ1-2; D might be TRBD1 (5 bases). The CDR3 runs to 12 residues. Trimming stripped 7 bases from V and 5 bases from J, with 14 bases between. The germline V gene has CDR1 GTSNPN and CDR2 SVGIG (reference sequence). CDR3 DNA: TGTGCCTCCCGGGGGGGGGAGTATGGCTACACCTTC. Translated, it gives CASRGGEYGYTF.

The V call is TRBV23-1, the J call TRBJ1-1, with TRBD1 as a possible D gene (5 bases). TRBV23-1 has ORF status, its function being uncertain. This CDR3 has 16 residues. V was trimmed by 2 bases and J by 3 bases, leaving 16 bases between them. The chain's CDR3 is CASSQGRGREDTEAFF. The CDR3 DNA reads as TGCGCCAGCAGTCAAGGTCGGGGCAGGGAGGACACTGAAGCTTTCTTT.

The chain is built from TRBV6-5 and TRBJ1-2; no clear D gene. Germline loops: CDR1 MNHEY, CDR2 SVGAGI. The CDR3 consists of 13 residues. Trimming left V 6 bases short and J 5 bases short, with 13 bases between. The CDR3 region is CASRPTELYGYTF. The CDR3 coding sequence is TGTGCCAGCAGACCGACGGAATTATATGGCTACACCTTC.